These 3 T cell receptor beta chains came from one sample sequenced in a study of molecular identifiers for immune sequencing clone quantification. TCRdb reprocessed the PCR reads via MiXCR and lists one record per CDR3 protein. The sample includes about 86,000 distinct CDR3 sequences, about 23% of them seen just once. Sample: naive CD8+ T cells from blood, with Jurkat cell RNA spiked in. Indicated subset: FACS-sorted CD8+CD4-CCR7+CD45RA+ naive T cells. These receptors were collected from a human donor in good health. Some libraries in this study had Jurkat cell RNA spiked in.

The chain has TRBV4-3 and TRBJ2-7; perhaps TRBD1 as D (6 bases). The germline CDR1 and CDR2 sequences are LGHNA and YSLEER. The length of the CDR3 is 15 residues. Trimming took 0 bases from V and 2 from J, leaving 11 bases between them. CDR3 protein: CASSQDWTAAYEQYF. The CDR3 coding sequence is TGCGCCAGCAGCCAAGATTGGACAGCAGCCTACGAGCAGTACTTC.

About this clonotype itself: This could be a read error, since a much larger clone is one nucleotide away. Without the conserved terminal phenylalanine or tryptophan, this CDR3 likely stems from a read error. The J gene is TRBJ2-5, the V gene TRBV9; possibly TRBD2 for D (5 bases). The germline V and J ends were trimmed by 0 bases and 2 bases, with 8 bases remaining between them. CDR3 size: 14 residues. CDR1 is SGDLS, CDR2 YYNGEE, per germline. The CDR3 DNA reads TGTGCCAGCAGCGTAGACCTAGCTCAAGAGACCCAGTACCTC. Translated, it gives CASSVDLAQETQYL.

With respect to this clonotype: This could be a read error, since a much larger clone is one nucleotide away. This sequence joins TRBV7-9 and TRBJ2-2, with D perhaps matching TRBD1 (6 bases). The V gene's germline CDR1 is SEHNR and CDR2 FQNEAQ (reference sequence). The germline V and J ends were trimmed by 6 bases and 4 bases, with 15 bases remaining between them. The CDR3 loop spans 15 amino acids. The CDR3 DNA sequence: TGTGCCAGCAGGAGACGACAGGACTCCACCGGGGAGCTGTTTTTT. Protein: CASRRRQDSTGELFF. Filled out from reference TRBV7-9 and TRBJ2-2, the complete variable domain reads DTGVSQNPRHKITKRGQNVTFRCDPISEHNRLYWYRQTLGQGPEFLTYFQNEAQLEKSRLLSDRFSAERPKGSFSTLEIQRTEQGDSAMYLCASRRRQDSTGELFFGEGSRLTVL.